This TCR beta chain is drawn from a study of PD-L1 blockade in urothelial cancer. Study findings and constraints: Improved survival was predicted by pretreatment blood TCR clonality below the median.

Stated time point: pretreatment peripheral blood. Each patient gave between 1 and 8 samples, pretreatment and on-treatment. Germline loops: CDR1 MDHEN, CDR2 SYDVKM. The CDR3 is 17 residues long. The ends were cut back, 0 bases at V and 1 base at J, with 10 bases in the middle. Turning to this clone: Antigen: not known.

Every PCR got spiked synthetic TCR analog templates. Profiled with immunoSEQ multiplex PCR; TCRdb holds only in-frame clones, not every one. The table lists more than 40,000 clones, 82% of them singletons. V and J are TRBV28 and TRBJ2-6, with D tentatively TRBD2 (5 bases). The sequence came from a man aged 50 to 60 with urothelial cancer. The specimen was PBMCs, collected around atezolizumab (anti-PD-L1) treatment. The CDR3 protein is CASSLWITGSGANVLTF. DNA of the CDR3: TGTGCCAGCAGTTTATGGATTACGGGGTCTGGGGCCAACGTCCTGACTTTC. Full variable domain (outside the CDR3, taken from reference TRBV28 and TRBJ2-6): DVKVTQSSRYLVKRTGEKVFLECVQDMDHENMFWYRQDPGLGLRLIYFSYDVKMKEKGDIPEGYSVSREKKERFSLILESASTNQTSMYLCASSLWITGSGANVLTFGAGSRLTVL.